This TCR beta chain was identified in a study of cytomegalovirus exposure and HLA in healthy donors. Vbeta (60) and Jbeta (13) primers were used in the PCR. Measured with immunoSEQ multiplex PCR; TCRdb has only the in-frame clones, and not every one. This sample yields fewer than 150,000 clones, of which roughly 83% are seen a single time; around 4% belongs to the top ten. Germline loops: CDR1 KGHSH, CDR2 LQKENI. This CDR3 spans 15 amino acids. V trimming: 2 bases; J trimming: 3 bases; junction bases outside the gene matches: 6. The sample was PBMCs. This sequence was found in a man aged 40-49 years in good health and CMV-seropositive. V usage is TRBV18 and J usage is TRBJ1-1; TRBD1 agrees at 7 bases. For the CDR3, the DNA is TGTGCCAGCTCACCAACAGGGGTCTTGGACACTGAAGCTTTCTTT. Encoded protein: CASSPTGVLDTEAFF.